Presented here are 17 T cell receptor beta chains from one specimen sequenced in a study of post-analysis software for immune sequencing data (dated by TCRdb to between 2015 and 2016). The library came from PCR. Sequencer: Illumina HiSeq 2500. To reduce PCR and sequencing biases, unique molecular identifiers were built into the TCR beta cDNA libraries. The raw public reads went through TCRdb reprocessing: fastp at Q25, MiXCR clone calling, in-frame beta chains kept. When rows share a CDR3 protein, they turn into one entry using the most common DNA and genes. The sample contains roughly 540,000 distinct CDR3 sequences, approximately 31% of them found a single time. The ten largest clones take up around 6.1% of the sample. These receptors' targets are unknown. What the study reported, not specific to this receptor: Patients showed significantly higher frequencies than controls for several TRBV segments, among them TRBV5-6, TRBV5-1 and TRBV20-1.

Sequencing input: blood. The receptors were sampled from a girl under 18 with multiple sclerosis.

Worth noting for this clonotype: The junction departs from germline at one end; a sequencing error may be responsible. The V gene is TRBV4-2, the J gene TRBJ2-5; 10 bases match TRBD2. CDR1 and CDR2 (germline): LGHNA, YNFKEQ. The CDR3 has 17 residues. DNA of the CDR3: TGTGCCTGCAGCCAAGACCGGGGTAGCGGGGGGCCCCAGACCCAGTACTTC. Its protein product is CACSQDRGSGGPQTQYF.

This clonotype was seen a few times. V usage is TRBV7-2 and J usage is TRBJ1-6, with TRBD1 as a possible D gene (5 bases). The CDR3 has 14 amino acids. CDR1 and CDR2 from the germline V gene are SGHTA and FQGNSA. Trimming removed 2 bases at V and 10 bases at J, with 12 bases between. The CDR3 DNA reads TGTGCCAGCAGCTTAATAGGGGTCGGATCACCCCTCCACTTT. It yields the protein CASSLIGVGSPLHF.

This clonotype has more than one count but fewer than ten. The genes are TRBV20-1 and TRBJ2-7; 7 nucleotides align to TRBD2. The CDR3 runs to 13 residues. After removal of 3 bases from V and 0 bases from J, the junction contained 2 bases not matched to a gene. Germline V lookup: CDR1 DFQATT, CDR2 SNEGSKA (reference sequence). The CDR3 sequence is CSASGGTSYEQYF. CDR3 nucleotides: TGCAGTGCTAGCGGGGGGACCTCCTACGAGCAGTACTTC.

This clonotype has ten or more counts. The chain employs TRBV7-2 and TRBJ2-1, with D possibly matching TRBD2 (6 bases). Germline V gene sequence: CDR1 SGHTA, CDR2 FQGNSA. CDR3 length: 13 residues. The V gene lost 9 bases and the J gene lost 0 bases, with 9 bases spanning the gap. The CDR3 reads CASTGSSYNEQFF. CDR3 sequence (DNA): TGTGCCAGTACCGGGAGCTCCTACAATGAGCAGTTCTTC.

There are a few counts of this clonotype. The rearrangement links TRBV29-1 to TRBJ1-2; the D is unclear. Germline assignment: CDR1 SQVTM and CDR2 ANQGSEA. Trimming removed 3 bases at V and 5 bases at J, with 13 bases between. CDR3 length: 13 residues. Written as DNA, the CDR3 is TGCAGCGTTGAGTCTACAGCATATTATGGCTACACCTTC. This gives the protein CSVESTAYYGYTF. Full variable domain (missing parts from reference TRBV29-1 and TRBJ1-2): SAVISQKPSRDICQRGTSLTIQCQVDSQVTMMFWYRQQPGQSLTLIATANQGSEATYESGFVIDKFPISRPNLTFSTLTVSNMSPEDSSIYLCSVESTAYYGYTFGSGTRLTVV.

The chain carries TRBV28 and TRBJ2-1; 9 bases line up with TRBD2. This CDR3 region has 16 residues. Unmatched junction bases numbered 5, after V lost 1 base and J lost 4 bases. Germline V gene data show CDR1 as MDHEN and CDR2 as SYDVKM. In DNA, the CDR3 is TGTGCCAGCAGTTTATTGCGCGGGGGGGCTTACAATGAGCAGTTCTTC. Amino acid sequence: CASSLLRGGAYNEQFF.

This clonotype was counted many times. CDR3 amino acids: CSASPKTDTQYF. The CDR3 DNA sequence: TGCAGTGCTAGCCCCAAAACCGATACGCAGTATTTT. The rearrangement links TRBV20-1 to TRBJ2-3, with D unresolved. CDR1 is DFQATT, CDR2 SNEGSKA, per germline (reference sequence). V gave up 3 bases and J gave up 6 bases, with 10 bases separating them. This CDR3 is built from 12 residues.

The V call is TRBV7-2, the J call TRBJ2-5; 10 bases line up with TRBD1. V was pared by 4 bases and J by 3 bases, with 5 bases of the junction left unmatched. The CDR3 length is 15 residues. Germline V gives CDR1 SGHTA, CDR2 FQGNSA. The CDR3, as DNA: TGTGCCAGCAGCTGGGACAGGGGTCGGGAAGAGACCCAGTACTTC. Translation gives CASSWDRGREETQYF.

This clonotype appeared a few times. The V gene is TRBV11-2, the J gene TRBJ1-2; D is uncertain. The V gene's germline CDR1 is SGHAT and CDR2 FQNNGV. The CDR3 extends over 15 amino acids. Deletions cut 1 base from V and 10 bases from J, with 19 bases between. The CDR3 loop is CASSLVLGIGGDYTF. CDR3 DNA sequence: TGTGCCAGCAGCTTAGTCCTGGGTATAGGTGGGGACTACACCTTC.

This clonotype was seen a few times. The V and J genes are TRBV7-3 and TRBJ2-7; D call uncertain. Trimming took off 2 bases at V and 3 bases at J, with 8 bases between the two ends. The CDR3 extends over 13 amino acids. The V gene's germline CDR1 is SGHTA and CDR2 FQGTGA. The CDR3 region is CASSLLSGYEQYF. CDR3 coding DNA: TGTGCCAGCAGCTTATTGTCAGGCTACGAGCAGTACTTC.

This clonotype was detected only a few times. The CDR3 loop is CSGQTRTSGIYNEQFF. In DNA form, the CDR3 reads TGCAGTGGGCAAACTCGGACTAGCGGGATCTACAATGAGCAGTTCTTC. V is TRBV20-1 and J is TRBJ2-1; 12 bases align to TRBD2. In germline, CDR1 is DFQATT, CDR2 SNEGSKA (reference sequence). The CDR3 sequence is 16 residues long. The V gene end was trimmed by 7 bases and the J gene end by 3 bases; junction bases not matched to a gene: 10.

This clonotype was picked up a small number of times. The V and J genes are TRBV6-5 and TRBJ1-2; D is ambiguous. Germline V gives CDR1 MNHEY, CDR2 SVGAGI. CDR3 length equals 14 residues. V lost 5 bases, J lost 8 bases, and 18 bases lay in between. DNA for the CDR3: TGTGCCAGCAGTCCCATAGGGCCGATACGGGGCTACACCTTC. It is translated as CASSPIGPIRGYTF.

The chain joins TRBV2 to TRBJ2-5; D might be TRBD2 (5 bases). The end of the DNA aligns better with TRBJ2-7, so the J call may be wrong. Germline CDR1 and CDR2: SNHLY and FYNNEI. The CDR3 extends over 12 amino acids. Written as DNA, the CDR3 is TGTGCCAGCAGTACCCGGAGGTACGAGCAGTACTTC. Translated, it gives CASSTRRYEQYF.

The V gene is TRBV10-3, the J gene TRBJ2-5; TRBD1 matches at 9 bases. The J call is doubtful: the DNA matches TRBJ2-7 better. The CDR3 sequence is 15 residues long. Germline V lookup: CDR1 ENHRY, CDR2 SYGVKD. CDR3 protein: CAISDNRDRVHEQYF. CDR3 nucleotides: TGTGCCATCAGTGATAACCGGGACAGGGTCCACGAGCAGTACTTC.

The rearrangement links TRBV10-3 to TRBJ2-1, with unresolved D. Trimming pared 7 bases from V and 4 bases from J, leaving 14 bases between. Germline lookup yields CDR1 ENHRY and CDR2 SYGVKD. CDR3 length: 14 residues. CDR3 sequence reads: CAIIRSPDYNEQFF. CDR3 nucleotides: TGTGCCATCATTCGCAGTCCAGATTACAATGAGCAGTTCTTC.

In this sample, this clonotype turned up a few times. CDR3 DNA sequence: TGTGCCATCAGTGTTGCACCAGGGGGGCAGGGAGCAGATACGCAGTATTTT. Translating it yields CAISVAPGGQGADTQYF. The genes are TRBV10-3 and TRBJ2-3, with D possibly being TRBD1 (7 bases). Trimming pared 4 bases from V and 4 bases from J, leaving 21 bases between. CDR1 ENHRY and CDR2 SYGVKD come from the germline V gene. The CDR3 is made up of 17 amino acids.

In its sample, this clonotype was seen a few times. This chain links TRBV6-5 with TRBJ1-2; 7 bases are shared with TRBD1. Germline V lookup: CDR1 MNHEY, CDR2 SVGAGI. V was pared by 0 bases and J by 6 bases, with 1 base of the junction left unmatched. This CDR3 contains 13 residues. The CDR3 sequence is CASSYSTGNGYTF. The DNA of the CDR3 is TGTGCCAGCAGTTACTCGACAGGGAATGGCTACACCTTC.